The 31 T cell receptor beta chains presented below share a single source sample, sequenced in a study of CD4 T cells in relation to SARS-CoV-2 and coronaviruses. Only in-frame clones appear in the TCRdb table, and some are missing; sequencing was by immunoSEQ multiplex PCR. The sample includes 50,000 to 70,000 clones, about 90% of them seen just once. Sequenced input: naive CD4+ T cells from PBMCs. The sample's subset: naive CD4+ T cells isolated by negative enrichment. The receptor set was obtained from an adult with COVID-19.

The CDR3 reads CASERYRGNTQYF. The CDR3 bases are TGTGCCAGCGAAAGGTACAGGGGTAATACGCAGTATTTT. The V and J genes are TRBV2 and TRBJ2-3; 7 bases match TRBD1. This CDR3 has 13 residues. The germline CDR1 and CDR2 sequences are SNHLY and FYNNEI. With V trimmed by 8 bases and J by 7 bases, 9 bases remained unmatched.

The rearrangement joins TRBV18 to TRBJ1-5, with D tentatively TRBD1 (6 bases). Per germline, CDR1 KGHSH and CDR2 LQKENI. Trimming cost V 5 bases and J 3 bases, with 14 bases left between them. This CDR3 is 15 amino acids long. The CDR3 bases are TGTGCCAGCTCAATCCGGGACAAACCCAATCAGCCCCAGCATTTT. Translation: CASSIRDKPNQPQHF.

The chain recombines TRBV6-2 or TRBV6-3 with TRBJ2-4, with unresolved D. Trimming left V 4 bases short and J 0 bases short, with 10 bases between. The CDR3 has 15 residues. Per germline, CDR1 MNHEY and CDR2 SVGEGT. The CDR3 bases are TGTGCCAGCAGTTCAGAGATCTTAGCCAAAAACATTCAGTACTTC. Protein sequence: CASSSEILAKNIQYF.

The J gene is TRBJ2-4, the V gene TRBV19, with a tentative D call TRBD2 (5 bases). CDR1 and CDR2 (germline): LNHDA, SQIVND (reference sequence). There are 16 residues in the CDR3. Trimming removed 5 bases from V and 3 bases from J, with 17 bases in between. In DNA form, the CDR3 reads TGTGCCAGTAGTCCAGGACTTACTAGAAACAAAAACATTCAGTACTTC. Protein: CASSPGLTRNKNIQYF.

This chain uses TRBV9 with TRBJ2-1; D is undetermined. This CDR3 is built from 15 residues. The germline V gene has CDR1 SGDLS and CDR2 YYNGEE. The V end lost 0 bases, the J end lost 5 bases, and 12 bases lay between the germline ends. CDR3: CASSVAVQADNEQFF. The DNA of the CDR3 is TGTGCCAGCAGCGTAGCGGTCCAGGCAGACAATGAGCAGTTCTTC.

The gene calls are TRBV7-9 and TRBJ2-5; D might be TRBD1 or TRBD2, each matching 5 bases. The CDR3 runs to 16 residues. Germline CDR1 SEHNR, CDR2 FQNEAQ (reference sequence). The ends were cut back, 6 bases at V and 1 base at J, with 18 bases in the middle. CDR3 protein: CASRPSPGPLQETQYF. Here the CDR3 DNA reads TGTGCCAGCAGACCTTCACCGGGACCACTCCAAGAGACCCAGTACTTC.

This rearrangement joins TRBV29-1 to TRBJ2-6; TRBD2 aligns across 8 bases. This CDR3 contains 17 residues. Germline-derived CDR1 and CDR2 are SQVTM and ANQGSEA. Unmatched junction bases numbered 9, after V lost 5 bases and J lost 0 bases. CDR3: CSVTRTSRDSGANVLTF. DNA for the CDR3: TGCAGCGTTACCCGGACTAGCAGGGACTCTGGGGCCAACGTCCTGACTTTC.

The V and J genes are TRBV30 and TRBJ2-7, with D tentatively TRBD1 (6 bases). The V gene's germline CDR1 is GTSNPN and CDR2 SVGIG (reference sequence). The CDR3 totals 15 residues. The V gene lost 5 bases and the J gene lost 2 bases, with 19 bases spanning the gap. The CDR3 protein is CAWGGRAEAAYEQYF. Here the CDR3 DNA reads TGTGCCTGGGGGGGCCGCGCCGAAGCGGCCTACGAGCAGTACTTC.

The chain combines TRBV29-1 with TRBJ2-3, with D perhaps TRBD2 (5 bases). Germline CDR1 is SQVTM and CDR2 is ANQGSEA. V was cut by 5 bases and J by 0 bases, with 15 bases left in between. The CDR3 runs to 15 residues. The CDR3 bases are TGCAGCGTTCCACCCCCTAAGCGGAGCACAGATACGCAGTATTTT. Protein product: CSVPPPKRSTDTQYF.

The rearrangement links TRBV2 to TRBJ1-3, with D maybe TRBD1 (5 bases). Trimming pared 9 bases from V and 0 bases from J, leaving 18 bases between. CDR1 and CDR2 from the germline V gene are SNHLY and FYNNEI. This CDR3 contains 16 residues. CDR3 amino acids: CARGGVPGSSGNTIYF. CDR3 bases: TGTGCCAGGGGGGGAGTGCCGGGGAGCTCTGGAAACACCATATATTTT.

The table lists this clone with a count of one. The V call is TRBV18, the J call TRBJ1-1, with D uncertain. Germline values: CDR1 KGHSH, CDR2 LQKENI. CDR3 length: 13 residues. The V and J ends lost 6 bases and 4 bases respectively, with 12 bases between them. The DNA for the CDR3 is TGTGCCAGCTCCCTCGAGGAGGGCACTGAAGCTTTCTTT. This encodes CASSLEEGTEAFF.

This chain joins TRBV5-6 and TRBJ1-2; maybe TRBD1 (5 bases). The CDR3 consists of 13 residues. Germline V gene lookup returns CDR1 SGHDT and CDR2 YYEEEE. The V end was cut by 1 base, the J end by 4 bases, with 8 bases between. Here the CDR3 DNA reads TGTGCCAGCAGCTTGTCACAGGCCTATGGCTACACCTTC. Its translation is CASSLSQAYGYTF.

DNA of the CDR3: TGCGCCAGCAGCTTGGTGTTGCGGTCCGGCTCCTACAATGAGCAGTTCTTC. It encodes CASSLVLRSGSYNEQFF. The rearrangement joins TRBV5-1 to TRBJ2-1; D not certain. Trimming removed 0 bases at V and 0 bases at J, with 13 bases between. The V gene's germline CDR1 is SGHRS and CDR2 YFSETQ. This CDR3 has 17 amino acids. The entire variable domain, with the rest obtained from reference TRBV5-1 and TRBJ2-1, is as follows: KAGVTQTPRYLIKTRGQQVTLSCSPISGHRSVSWYQQTPGQGLQFLFEYFSETQRNKGNFPGRFSGRQFSNSRSEMNVSTLELGDSALYLCASSLVLRSGSYNEQFFGPGTRLTVL.

The J gene is TRBJ2-7, the V gene TRBV30; 9 bases match TRBD2. Germline-derived CDR1 and CDR2 are GTSNPN and SVGIG (reference sequence). This CDR3 contains 18 residues. V lost 2 bases and J lost 0; bases outside the gene matches: 14. The CDR3 DNA is TGTGCCTGGAGTTTTGGGCTAGCGGGATGGTCGGACTCCTACGAGCAGTACTTC. Its translation is CAWSFGLAGWSDSYEQYF.

This clone has a handful of counts. This chain links TRBV2 with TRBJ1-3; D is uncertain. The CDR3 spans 11 residues. V lost 5 bases to trimming and J lost 4 bases, with 3 bases between them. Germline CDR1 and CDR2: SNHLY and FYNNEI. The CDR3 DNA reads as TGTGCCAGCAGTCTAGGAAACACCATATATTTT. Translating it yields CASSLGNTIYF. The full variable domain, completed using reference TRBV2 and TRBJ1-3, is EPEVTQTPSHQVTQMGQEVILRCVPISNHLYFYWYRQILGQKVEFLVSFYNNEISEKSEIFDDQFSVERPDGSNFTLKIRSTKLEDSAMYFCASSLGNTIYFGEGSWLTVV.

The V and J genes are TRBV14 and TRBJ1-1, with D uncertain. This CDR3 has 12 residues. Looked up from germline, CDR1 is SGHDN and CDR2 is FVKESK. The V and J ends lost 2 bases and 5 bases respectively, with 6 bases between them. CDR3 region: CASSQSRTEAFF. The CDR3 DNA follows: TGTGCCAGCAGCCAATCGAGGACTGAAGCTTTCTTT.

The chain links TRBV13 to TRBJ2-5; a weak D match, TRBD1 (6 bases). CDR1 and CDR2 (germline): PRHDT, FYEKMQ (reference sequence). The CDR3 spans 14 residues. The ends were cut back, 2 bases at V and 10 bases at J, with 17 bases in the middle. The DNA for the CDR3 is TGTGCCAGCAGCTTAAGACAGGCCTACCCCGGCCAGTACTTC. It specifies CASSLRQAYPGQYF.

The chain recombines TRBV14 with TRBJ2-3; 7 bases line up with TRBD1. Germline loops: CDR1 SGHDN, CDR2 FVKESK. V lost 3 bases, J lost 0 bases, and 3 bases stayed unmatched. The CDR3 is made up of 15 amino acids. CDR3 amino acids: CASSQDRSSTDTQYF. For the CDR3, the DNA is TGTGCCAGCAGCCAGGACAGGAGTAGCACAGATACGCAGTATTTT.

J is TRBJ2-1 and V is TRBV16, with a tentative D call TRBD2 (6 bases). V was cut by 0 bases and J by 4 bases, with 10 bases left in between. The germline CDR1 and CDR2 sequences are KGHSY and FQNENV. The CDR3 spans 15 residues. CDR3 coding DNA: TGTGCCAGCAGCCAATCTCATGCGGGGTACAATGAGCAGTTCTTC. This gives the protein CASSQSHAGYNEQFF.

V usage is TRBV15 and J usage is TRBJ1-4, with 9 bases aligning to TRBD1. The CDR3 length is 15 residues. Germline CDR1 reads LNHNV; CDR2 reads YYDKDF (reference sequence). J gave up 7 bases and V 1 base, and 4 bases lay outside the gene matches. The CDR3 loop reads CATSRGGTGLEKLFF. The CDR3 bases are TGTGCCACCAGCAGAGGGGGGACAGGGCTTGAAAAACTGTTTTTT.

The chain joins TRBV30 to TRBJ1-1; D may be TRBD1 (6 bases). CDR3 length: 12 amino acids. Per germline, CDR1 GTSNPN and CDR2 SVGIG (reference sequence). The ends were cut back, 1 base at V and 3 bases at J, with 6 bases in the middle. CDR3 sequence (DNA): TGTGCCTGGAGTGGACAGGACACTGAAGCTTTCTTT. The encoded protein is CAWSGQDTEAFF.

This chain joins TRBV30 and TRBJ1-2; 10 bases are shared with TRBD1. V trimming: 1 base; J trimming: 4 bases; junction bases outside the gene matches: 0. CDR1 and CDR2 (germline): GTSNPN, SVGIG (reference sequence). CDR3 length: 13 residues. CDR3 DNA sequence: TGTGCCTGGAGTGGGGACAGGGGCTATGGCTACACCTTC. This encodes CAWSGDRGYGYTF.

The chain couples TRBV7-3 to TRBJ1-6, with D uncertain. CDR1 SGHTA and CDR2 FQGTGA come from the germline V gene. V was clipped by 5 bases and J by 0 bases, with 8 bases between them. CDR3 size: 15 residues. This CDR3 reads CASSLRSSYNSPLHF. The CDR3 DNA sequence: TGTGCCAGCAGCCTTAGGAGCTCCTATAATTCACCCCTCCACTTT.

The CDR3 loop reads CAWSPSRDTQYF. CDR3 in DNA: TGTGCCTGGAGTCCGTCTCGAGATACGCAGTATTTT. The chain combines TRBV30 with TRBJ2-3; unclear D gene. From germline, CDR1 is GTSNPN and CDR2 SVGIG (reference sequence). The CDR3 extends over 12 amino acids. Between the trimmed V and J ends, which lost 2 bases and 5 bases, there was a span of 8 bases.

This sequence joins TRBV27 and TRBJ2-7; no firm D call. This CDR3 region has 11 residues. Trimming stripped 8 bases from V and 0 bases from J, with 5 bases between. Germline V CDR1 and CDR2: MNHEY, SMNVEV (reference sequence). CDR3 region: CASGFSYEQYF. The CDR3 DNA sequence: TGTGCCAGCGGCTTCTCCTACGAGCAGTACTTC.

This sequence joins TRBV4-1 and TRBJ2-2; 8 nucleotides match TRBD1. In germline, CDR1 is MGHRA, CDR2 YSYEKL. The CDR3 is 16 residues long. The ends lost 3 bases at V and 1 base at J; junction bases unmatched: 4. CDR3 bases: TGCGCCAGCAGCCAGCTGACAGGGGTGAACACCGGGGAGCTGTTTTTT. This sequence encodes CASSQLTGVNTGELFF.

V and J are TRBV3-1 (or the pseudogene TRBV3-2) and TRBJ1-1, with D possibly matching TRBD1 (5 bases). The ends were cut back, 5 bases at V and 1 base at J, with 8 bases in the middle. This CDR3 spans 13 amino acids. The germline V gene has CDR1 LGHDT and CDR2 YNNKEL (reference sequence). The CDR3 loop is CASSSGRNTEAFF. The CDR3 DNA reads as TGTGCCAGCAGCTCAGGGCGGAACACTGAAGCTTTCTTT.

In its sample, this clone was seen a few times. V usage is TRBV10-1 and J usage is TRBJ1-3; TRBD1 matches at 10 bases. There are 16 residues in the CDR3. The germline gives CDR1 WNHNN, CDR2 SYGVQD (reference sequence). The ends lost 8 bases at V and 4 bases at J; junction bases unmatched: 11. The CDR3 DNA follows: TGCGCCAGCGGAGAGGACAGGGGGAAAAAAGGAAACACCATATATTTT. This codes for CASGEDRGKKGNTIYF.

This clone was counted between two and nine times. The chain employs TRBV2 and TRBJ1-5, with 8 nucleotides matching TRBD1. J gave up 4 bases and V 4 bases, and 9 bases lay outside the gene matches. The CDR3 has 16 amino acids. The germline CDR1 and CDR2 sequences are SNHLY and FYNNEI. The CDR3: CASSGAGGAWNQPQHF. As DNA, the CDR3 is TGTGCCAGCAGTGGGGCAGGGGGCGCATGGAATCAGCCCCAGCATTTT.

This sequence joins TRBV11-2 and TRBJ1-5; D is uncertain. The germline gives CDR1 SGHAT, CDR2 FQNNGV. This CDR3 is built from 13 residues. V lost 1 base and J lost 3, with 4 bases in between. The CDR3 region is CASSLGVNQPQHF. The CDR3 bases are TGTGCCAGCAGCTTAGGGGTCAATCAGCCCCAGCATTTT.

The chain employs TRBV9 and TRBJ2-7; D call uncertain. The length of the CDR3 is 12 residues. Germline values: CDR1 SGDLS, CDR2 YYNGEE. V lost 3 bases and J lost 1, with 5 bases in between. CDR3 bases: TGTGCCAGCAGCGGGGAATCCTACGAGCAGTACTTC. It yields the protein CASSGESYEQYF.